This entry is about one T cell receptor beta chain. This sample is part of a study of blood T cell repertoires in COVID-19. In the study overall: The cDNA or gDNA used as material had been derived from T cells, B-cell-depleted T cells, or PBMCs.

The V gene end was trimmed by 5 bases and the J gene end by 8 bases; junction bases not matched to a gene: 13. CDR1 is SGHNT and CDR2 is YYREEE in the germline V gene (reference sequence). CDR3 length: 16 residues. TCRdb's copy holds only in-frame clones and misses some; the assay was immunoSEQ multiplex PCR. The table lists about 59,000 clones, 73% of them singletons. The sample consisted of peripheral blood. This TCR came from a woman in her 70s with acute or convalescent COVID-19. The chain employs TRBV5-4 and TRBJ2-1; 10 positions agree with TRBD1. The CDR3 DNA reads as TGTGCCAGCAGTTACACTCCGGGACAGGGGACCGATGAGCAGTTCTTC. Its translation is CASSYTPGQGTDEQFF.